This T cell receptor (beta chain) was found in a study of vaccination and CD4 T cells after COVID-19. The wider study: The post-COVID samples were taken a median roughly 100 days after diagnosis, anywhere from 35 to 161. At a median around 72 days (range 14 to 241) after dose two, post-vaccine samples were obtained. Investigators stimulated cells with overlapping spike peptides drawn from SARS-CoV-2, HCoV-NL63, HCoV-OC43 and HCoV-229E.

With the Oncomine TCR Beta short-read assay, DNA from cultured CD4+ T cells was sequenced. A single record per CDR3 protein comes from TCRdb applying MiXCR to the PCR reads. The sample shows around 23,000 distinct CDR3 sequences, around two fifths of them seen only once. This sample's time point: late sampling 161 to 241 days after vaccination in a few convalescent patients. As to treatment: roughly 10-day PBMC culture with coronavirus spike peptide pools or control peptides (ViraFEST assay). Before TCRs were sequenced, ViraFEST expanded antigen-specific T cells with peptide pools. This clonotype turned up a few times. Its antigen is unknown. V was cut by 3 bases and J by 2 bases, with 14 bases left in between. Germline CDR1 and CDR2: MDHEN and SYDVKM. The CDR3 is made up of 15 amino acids.

The TCR sequence derives from a human donor who had recovered from COVID-19. This sample comprised CD4+ T cells from blood, cultured in vitro, obtained about 7 months after SARS-CoV-2 vaccination. The chain joins TRBV28 to TRBJ2-7; D is unclear. Here the CDR3 reads CASSFGGRRPYEQYF. CDR3 bases: TGTGCCAGCAGTTTCGGTGGGCGGAGACCCTACGAGCAGTACTTC.